These T cell receptor beta chains were read from a single sample in a study of T cell responses to AZD1222 COVID-19 vaccine. Generated by immunoSEQ multiplex PCR, the TCRdb table keeps only in-frame clones and is missing some. The sample consists of about 120,000 clones, around 84% of them appearing once. The input for sequencing was peripheral blood, taken on day 0 of AZD1222 vaccination. The receptors derive from an adult in good health. Each CDR3 is given with its conserved first and last residue. Each record gives: D gene, V gene, clone size, J gene, CDR3 protein, CDR3 DNA. A D gene is named only where the DNA matches it firmly. A clone size is listed for some rows: how often the clone was seen (once, few, many), or a class if it is expanded.

NA,TRBV20-1,once,TRBJ1-2,CSASKGVMDGYTF,TGCAGTGCTAGTAAGGGGGTCATGGATGGCTACACCTTC
TRBD1,TRBV18,NA,TRBJ1-1,CASSPLLEGQGGAFF,TGTGCCAGCTCACCATTATTAGAGGGACAGGGGGGTGCTTTCTTT
NA,TRBV9,NA,TRBJ1-2,CASSVTGSNYGYTF,TGTGCCAGCAGCGTTACAGGTTCTAACTATGGCTACACCTTC
NA,TRBV5-1,NA,TRBJ1-4,CASSPRREGGEKLFF,TGCGCCAGCAGCCCCCGGCGGGAAGGCGGTGAAAAACTGTTTTTT
NA,TRBV2,NA,TRBJ2-2,CASIAIRNTGELFF,TGTGCCAGCATAGCGATTAGGAACACCGGGGAGCTGTTTTTT
NA,TRBV2,NA,TRBJ1-5,CASRLGHLSNQPQHF,TGTGCCAGCAGGCTAGGACACTTAAGCAATCAGCCCCAGCATTTT
NA,TRBV29-1,NA,TRBJ2-7,CSVERGRAEQYF,TGCAGCGTTGAAAGGGGCCGGGCCGAGCAGTACTTC
NA,TRBV5-1,few,TRBJ2-7,CASSSGAGRHEQYF,TGCGCCAGCAGCTCGGGGGCAGGGAGGCACGAGCAGTACTTC
TRBD1,TRBV7-3,few,TRBJ2-1,CASSFLGGASYNEQFF,TGTGCCAGCAGCTTCCTAGGGGGCGCTTCCTACAATGAGCAGTTCTTC
NA,TRBV25-1,NA,TRBJ2-7,CASSGTGFGQYF,TGTGCCAGCAGTGGAACAGGGTTTGGGCAGTACTTC
NA,TRBV7-9,NA,TRBJ1-1,CASSPSRVANTEAFF,TGTGCCAGCAGTCCCTCAAGGGTAGCGAACACTGAAGCTTTCTTT
TRBD1,TRBV7-3,NA,TRBJ1-2,CASSTGQGYGYTF,TGTGCCAGCAGCACCGGACAGGGCTATGGCTACACCTTC
TRBD2,TRBV7-8,once,TRBJ2-7,CASSLSDGGANEQYF,TGTGCCAGCAGCTTAAGTGACGGGGGGGCGAACGAGCAGTACTTC
NA,TRBV7-3,NA,TRBJ1-6,CASSPGQGQASPLHF,TGTGCCAGCAGCCCCGGGCAGGGGCAAGCTTCACCCCTCCACTTT
NA,TRBV10-1,NA,TRBJ1-1,CASSDRRYTEAFF,TGCGCCAGCAGTGACAGGCGGTACACTGAAGCTTTCTTT
NA,TRBV6-5,NA,TRBJ2-3,CASGGSTDTQYF,TGTGCCAGCGGGGGGAGCACAGATACGCAGTATTTT
NA,TRBV5-1,NA,TRBJ1-1,CASSLVGTGANTEAFF,TGCGCCAGCAGCTTGGTAGGGACGGGGGCGAACACTGAAGCTTTCTTT
NA,TRBV10-2,NA,TRBJ1-5,CASSARGRDQPQHF,TGCGCCAGCAGTGCTCGGGGAAGGGATCAGCCCCAGCATTTT
NA,TRBV7-8,few,TRBJ2-1,CASSLEWRVEDEQFF,TGTGCCAGCAGCTTAGAATGGAGGGTAGAGGATGAGCAGTTCTTC
TRBD1,TRBV5-1,once,TRBJ1-2,CASSHGDRRDYGYTF,TGCGCCAGCAGCCACGGGGACAGGAGAGACTATGGCTACACCTTC
TRBD2,TRBV7-2,NA,TRBJ2-1,CASSLNTLRPSGYNEQFF,TGTGCCAGCAGCTTAAATACGCTTCGCCCTAGCGGATACAATGAGCAGTTCTTC
NA,TRBV11-2,NA,TRBJ2-7,CASSRIQAAYEQYF,TGTGCCAGCAGCCGCATACAGGCCGCCTACGAGCAGTACTTC
NA,TRBV11-2,NA,TRBJ2-3,CASSLDQGLGTDTQYF,TGTGCCAGCAGCTTAGACCAGGGTCTGGGCACAGATACGCAGTATTTT
TRBD2,TRBV7-2,few,TRBJ2-1,CASRTAGGRHNEQFF,TGTGCCAGCAGGACGGCGGGGGGACGTCACAATGAGCAGTTCTTC
NA,TRBV19,NA,TRBJ1-1,CASSIGLGGSTEAFF,TGTGCCAGTAGTATAGGGCTTGGGGGATCGACTGAAGCTTTCTTT
NA,TRBV18,NA,TRBJ2-7,CASSKQVYEQYF,TGTGCCAGCTCAAAACAGGTCTACGAGCAGTACTTC
TRBD1,TRBV11-3,NA,TRBJ1-6,CASSSWTGTKNNSPLHF,TGTGCCAGCAGCTCATGGACAGGGACCAAAAATAATTCACCCCTCCACTTT
TRBD1,TRBV18,NA,TRBJ1-4,CASSPADRVEKLFF,TGTGCCAGCTCACCCGCTGACAGGGTTGAAAAACTGTTTTTT
NA,TRBV6-5,NA,TRBJ1-1,CASSYSQGIGNTEAFF,TGTGCCAGCAGTTACTCCCAGGGGATTGGGAACACTGAAGCTTTCTTT
TRBD1,TRBV5-4,NA,TRBJ1-2,CASRYTGTGHGYTF,TGTGCCAGCAGGTATACCGGGACAGGCCATGGCTACACCTTC
TRBD1,TRBV11-2,NA,TRBJ1-5,CASSPGQGINQPQHF,TGTGCCAGCAGCCCGGGACAGGGTATCAATCAGCCCCAGCATTTT
NA,TRBV30,few,TRBJ2-5,CAWSVPGGETQYF,TGTGCCTGGAGTGTCCCTGGGGGAGAGACCCAGTACTTC
TRBD1,TRBV10-1,once,TRBJ1-1,CASRGQIEGEAFF,TGCGCCAGCCGGGGACAGATCGAGGGTGAAGCTTTCTTT
NA,TRBV6-2/TRBV6-3,NA,TRBJ2-2,CASSYFSAQNTGELFF,TGTGCCAGCAGTTACTTTAGCGCACAGAACACCGGGGAGCTGTTTTTT
TRBD2,TRBV4-1,once,TRBJ2-5,CASSQASGVETQYF,TGCGCCAGCAGCCAAGCTAGCGGGGTGGAGACCCAGTACTTC
NA,TRBV12-3/TRBV12-4,once,TRBJ2-1,CASSFLGYGQQFF,TGTGCCAGCAGTTTTCTGGGCTACGGGCAGCAGTTCTTC
NA,TRBV10-1,NA,TRBJ2-3,CASSESALREQGVPDTQYF,TGCGCCAGCAGTGAGTCGGCACTGCGAGAACAGGGAGTCCCAGATACGCAGTATTTT
NA,TRBV9,NA,TRBJ1-2,CASSVEDSSDGYTF,TGTGCCAGCAGCGTAGAGGACAGTAGCGATGGCTACACCTTC
NA,TRBV2,NA,TRBJ1-1,CASSSKWGHTEAFF,TGTGCCAGCAGCTCGAAGTGGGGGCACACTGAAGCTTTCTTT
TRBD1,TRBV5-6,NA,TRBJ2-7,CASSLPTGVYEQYF,TGTGCCAGCAGCTTGCCGACAGGGGTCTACGAGCAGTACTTC
NA,TRBV5-1,NA,TRBJ2-1,CASSNADEQFF,TGCGCCAGCAGCAACGCCGATGAGCAGTTCTTC
NA,TRBV3-1/TRBV3-2,NA,TRBJ1-2,CASSQSQFYGYTF,TGTGCCAGCAGCCAAAGTCAGTTCTATGGCTACACCTTC
NA,TRBV13,NA,TRBJ1-2,CASSSRRSYGYTF,TGTGCCAGCAGCTCCCGACGATCGTATGGCTACACCTTC
NA,TRBV6-5,NA,TRBJ2-7,CASSTRFEQYF,TGTGCCAGCAGCACTAGGTTCGAGCAGTACTTC
TRBD1,TRBV6-5,NA,TRBJ2-1,CASSWDRGRENEQFF,TGTGCCAGCAGCTGGGACAGGGGGCGCGAGAATGAGCAGTTCTTC
NA,TRBV14,few,TRBJ1-4,CASSLSDGSNEKLFF,TGTGCCAGCAGCCTCTCGGACGGATCTAATGAAAAACTGTTTTTT
NA,TRBV6-5,NA,TRBJ1-5,CASRLISSNQPQHF,TGTGCCAGCCGATTAATTTCTAGCAATCAGCCCCAGCATTTT
TRBD2,TRBV3-1/TRBV3-2,NA,TRBJ2-7,CASSQETGTKYEQYF,TGTGCCAGCAGCCAGGAAACCGGGACTAAGTACGAGCAGTACTTC
TRBD2,TRBV10-1,NA,TRBJ2-1,CASSESGLAPLF,TGCGCCAGCAGTGAGTCCGGACTAGCCCCCCTCTTC
NA,TRBV11-2,NA,TRBJ1-4,CASSFLYDQTGEKLFF,TGTGCCAGCAGCTTTTTGTATGATCAGACGGGCGAAAAACTGTTTTTT
NA,TRBV7-9,few,TRBJ2-2,CASSYFEGVYTGELFF,TGTGCCAGCAGCTACTTTGAGGGGGTATACACCGGGGAGCTGTTTTTT
TRBD1,TRBV7-2,once,TRBJ2-3,CASSLLFRTGRLRTDTQYF,TGTGCCAGCAGCTTGCTTTTTAGGACAGGGCGCCTACGCACAGATACGCAGTATTTT
NA,TRBV5-4,few,TRBJ2-5,CASREEETQYF,TGTGCCAGCAGAGAAGAAGAGACCCAGTACTTC
NA,TRBV20-1,NA,TRBJ1-5,CSASKDSVVGNQPQHF,TGCAGTGCTAGTAAGGACAGCGTAGTTGGCAATCAGCCCCAGCATTTT
TRBD1,TRBV18,NA,TRBJ1-3,CASSPTGSGNTIYF,TGTGCCAGCTCCCCGACAGGGAGTGGAAACACCATATATTTT
TRBD1,TRBV5-1,NA,TRBJ2-2,CASSVNQGAGGELFF,TGCGCCAGCAGCGTTAACCAGGGGGCTGGAGGGGAGCTGTTTTTT
NA,TRBV19,NA,TRBJ2-2,CASIRTDTGELFF,TGTGCCAGTATCAGGACGGACACCGGGGAGCTGTTTTTT
TRBD1,TRBV7-9,NA,TRBJ1-2,CASSLGGTGHYGYTF,TGTGCCAGCAGCTTAGGCGGGACAGGGCACTATGGCTACACCTTC
TRBD1,TRBV6-2/TRBV6-3,NA,TRBJ2-7,CASSIGTGGSYEQYF,TGTGCCAGCAGTATCGGGACAGGGGGCTCCTACGAGCAGTACTTC